This is a list of T cell receptor beta chains from one sample in a study of T cells expressing NK-cell markers. TCRdb reprocessed the 5' RACE reads and stores each CDR3 protein as one record, lacking DNA. The sample totals 550,000 to 600,000 distinct CDR3 sequences. The sequenced sample was blood T cells: a sorted CD56 or NKG2C T cell subset, CD4+ or CD8+ T cells, or bulk PBMC T cells (not recorded which). Receptors were obtained from a man between 18 and 29 years old in good health. The CDR3 runs from the conserved cysteine through the conserved F or W. Each record gives: V gene, J gene, CDR3 protein.

>TRBV7-9|TRBJ1-4
CASSLAVAATNEKLFF
>TRBV29-1|TRBJ1-1
CSVVAGGLEAFF
>TRBV10-3|TRBJ2-3
CAISEGDPRQYF
>TRBV6-2/TRBV6-3|TRBJ1-2
CASRDLGRTDYGYTF
>TRBV24-1|TRBJ2-1
CATSDLGGGNEQFF
>TRBV21-1|TRBJ2-1
CASSKKGWDPKNNEQFF
>TRBV12-3/TRBV12-4|TRBJ1-1
CASSSPNVMGADTEAFF
>TRBV29-1|TRBJ1-1
CSVVVGTAEAFF
>TRBV27|TRBJ2-1
CASSFLGLAGGPEGSNEQFF
>TRBV4-1|TRBJ1-5
CASSRVWGPEGEPQHF
>TRBV5-1|TRBJ2-1
CASRWDRGSMFF
>TRBV10-3|TRBJ2-2
CAISELSGLGGTGELFF
>TRBV4-2|TRBJ1-5
CASSQTPPGRSLNQPQHF
>TRBV20-1|TRBJ1-1
CSAREGAITEAFF
>TRBV3-1|TRBJ2-5
CASSPFGTGGSETQYF
>TRBV7-2|TRBJ2-1
CASSMGLSYNEQFF
>TRBV18|TRBJ2-3
CASSPVGQGTQYF
>TRBV12-3/TRBV12-4|TRBJ2-5
CASNRQGPYQETQYF
>TRBV5-1|TRBJ2-1
CASSPDETGLNNEQFF
>TRBV21-1|TRBJ2-3
CASSEVWTLHTDTQYF
>TRBV20-1|TRBJ1-1
CSASSVLNTEAFF
>TRBV7-8|TRBJ2-2
CASISGVMETGELFF
>TRBV20-1|TRBJ2-3
CSARQTAGVRGDTQYF
>TRBV7-9|TRBJ2-1
CASRLAGTLSEQFF
>TRBV14|TRBJ2-1
CASSRQGVQGAYNEQFF
>TRBV27|TRBJ2-7
CASSLTSGRREQYF